The rows below give T cell receptor beta chains drawn from one sample of a study of cytomegalovirus exposure and HLA in healthy donors. Repertoires were generated with immunoSEQ multiplex PCR, while TCRdb's copy carries only in-frame clones and drops some. The top ten hold about 1.8% of the sample, which has about 190,000 clones, 81% seen once. The sequencing sample was made of PBMCs. Source of these receptors: a man between 18 and 29 years old in good health and CMV-seronegative. The CDR3 runs from the conserved cysteine through the conserved F or W. Fields, in order: clone size, V gene, J gene, D gene, CDR3 protein, CDR3 DNA. The D gene is left open where the match is weak. A clone size is listed for some rows: how often the clone was seen (once, few, many), or a class if it is expanded.

>-|TRBV7-9|TRBJ2-3|TRBD2
CASSFLGGGSTDTQYF
TGTGCCAGCAGCTTCTTAGGCGGGGGATCCACAGATACGCAGTATTTT
>-|TRBV5-1|TRBJ2-3|TRBD1
CASSLGQGASDTQYF
TGCGCCAGCAGCTTGGGACAGGGGGCATCTGATACGCAGTATTTT
>-|TRBV15|TRBJ2-1|-
CATSRQAGGVYNEQFF
TGTGCCACCAGCAGACAGGCTGGAGGGGTATACAATGAGCAGTTCTTC
>-|TRBV2|TRBJ1-2|-
CASSEGGSANYGYTF
TGTGCCAGCAGTGAAGGAGGGTCGGCTAACTATGGCTACACCTTC
>-|TRBV29-1|TRBJ2-1|-
CSVALGTIVGEQFF
TGCAGCGTTGCCTTAGGGACAATTGTTGGTGAGCAGTTCTTC
>-|TRBV9|TRBJ2-1|TRBD1
CASSVGQGAYNEQFF
TGTGCCAGCAGCGTAGGACAGGGTGCCTACAATGAGCAGTTCTTC
>few|TRBV5-4|TRBJ2-1|TRBD2
CASSTRTSGYNEQFF
TGTGCCAGCAGCACCCGGACTAGCGGGTACAATGAGCAGTTCTTC
>-|TRBV19|TRBJ2-5|-
CASSLRESQETQYF
TGTGCCAGTAGTCTCCGGGAGTCCCAAGAGACCCAGTACTTC
>few|TRBV5-1|TRBJ2-3|-
CASSLWGGGVDTQYF
TGCGCCAGCAGCTTGTGGGGCGGGGGCGTGGATACGCAGTATTTT
>-|TRBV5-1|TRBJ2-5|TRBD2
CASSFRLAGGQETQYF
TGCGCCAGCAGCTTTAGACTAGCGGGGGGGCAAGAGACCCAGTACTTC
>-|TRBV5-6|TRBJ1-2|TRBD1
CASSSTGANYGYTF
TGTGCCAGCAGCTCGACAGGGGCGAACTATGGCTACACCTTC
>-|TRBV6-6|TRBJ2-7|TRBD1
CASSYRPGQGSYEQYF
TGTGCCAGCAGTTACAGGCCGGGACAGGGTTCCTACGAGCAGTACTTC
>-|TRBV27|TRBJ1-4|TRBD1
CASAGTGVGEKLFF
TGTGCCAGTGCCGGGACAGGGGTGGGTGAAAAACTGTTTTTT
>-|TRBV4-1|TRBJ2-7|-
CASSQVGTAEEGEQYF
TGCGCCAGCAGCCAAGTAGGCACGGCGGAGGAGGGCGAGCAGTACTTC
>-|TRBV15|TRBJ2-7|-
CATSRDRGSYEQYF
TGTGCCACCAGCAGAGATAGAGGCTCCTACGAGCAGTACTTC
>-|TRBV6-5|TRBJ1-1|-
CASRMDSRENTEAFF
TGTGCCAGCAGGATGGATAGCAGGGAGAACACTGAAGCTTTCTTT
>few|TRBV12-5|TRBJ2-2|TRBD2
CASGLVGWEGRYTGELFF
TGTGCTAGTGGTTTGGTAGGGTGGGAGGGGCGGTACACCGGGGAGCTGTTTTTT
>-|TRBV18|TRBJ2-7|-
CASSPREEQYF
TGTGCCAGCTCACCTCGGGAAGAGCAGTACTTC
>few|TRBV4-2|TRBJ1-5|TRBD1
CASSQDGTGMGQPQHF
TGTGCCAGCAGCCAAGACGGGACAGGGATGGGTCAGCCCCAGCATTTT
>once|TRBV4-3|TRBJ2-7|TRBD2
CASSQDWTSGFYEQYF
TGCGCCAGCAGCCAAGATTGGACTAGCGGGTTCTACGAGCAGTACTTC
>-|TRBV30|TRBJ2-1|-
CAWSPRAVGEQFF
TGTGCCTGGAGCCCCAGGGCTGTGGGTGAGCAGTTCTTC
>-|TRBV13|TRBJ1-1|TRBD1
CASRRDRENTEAFF
TGTGCCAGCAGAAGGGACAGAGAGAACACTGAAGCTTTCTTT
>few|TRBV28|TRBJ1-2|-
CASSLGHLSGGYTF
TGTGCCAGCAGTTTGGGACACCTCTCGGGGGGCTACACCTTC
>-|TRBV7-9|TRBJ1-2|TRBD1
CASSLRDRGGGYTF
TGTGCCAGCAGCTTACGAGACAGGGGCGGTGGCTACACCTTC
>-|TRBV18|TRBJ2-3|-
CASSPTDLRDTQYF
TGTGCCAGCTCACCAACTGATTTGCGGGATACGCAGTATTTT
>-|TRBV5-5|TRBJ1-6|-
CASSPRGQAYNSPLHF
TGTGCCAGCAGCCCACGAGGGCAGGCATATAATTCACCCCTCCACTTT
>-|TRBV4-3|TRBJ2-3|-
CASSTGSFTTDTQYF
TGCGCCAGCAGCACCGGTTCCTTCACGACAGATACGCAGTATTTT
>-|TRBV15|TRBJ2-1|-
CATSSAAGDEQFF
TGTGCCACCAGCTCGGCTGCGGGTGATGAGCAGTTCTTC
>few|TRBV7-8|TRBJ2-3|TRBD2
CASSQALTSPADTQYF
TGTGCCAGCAGCCAGGCCCTGACTAGCCCGGCTGATACGCAGTATTTT
>-|TRBV9|TRBJ1-5|-
CASSSSENQPQHF
TGTGCCAGCAGCAGCAGCGAGAATCAGCCCCAGCATTTT
>-|TRBV7-8|TRBJ2-1|TRBD1
CASSVSGGGSYNEQFF
TGTGCCAGCAGCGTATCAGGGGGCGGCTCCTACAATGAGCAGTTCTTC
>-|TRBV11-2|TRBJ1-6|TRBD1
CASRSIPGQRNSPLHF
TGTGCCAGCAGATCCATACCGGGACAGAGAAATTCACCCCTCCACTTT
>-|TRBV28|TRBJ1-2|TRBD1
CASCRDRGNYGYTF
TGTGCCAGCTGTCGGGACAGGGGAAACTATGGCTACACCTTC
>-|TRBV6-1|TRBJ2-2|TRBD2
CASSDLVAGRVRSGELFF
TGTGCCAGCAGTGATTTGGTAGCGGGTAGGGTTCGTTCCGGGGAGCTGTTTTTT
>few|TRBV9|TRBJ1-1|TRBD1
CASSVGDRVAEAFF
TGTGCCAGCAGCGTAGGGGACAGGGTCGCTGAAGCTTTCTTT
>-|TRBV27|TRBJ2-7|TRBD2
CASSIRGTSGGSNEQYF
TGTGCCAGCAGTATCCGGGGGACTAGCGGGGGGAGCAACGAGCAGTACTTC
>-|TRBV30|TRBJ2-3|TRBD2
CACPSGRAGDTQYF
TGTGCCTGCCCTAGCGGGAGGGCGGGTGATACGCAGTATTTT
>-|TRBV4-3|TRBJ1-4|TRBD1
CASSQGQGLSTNEKLFF
TGCGCCAGCAGCCAAGGACAGGGTCTGTCTACTAATGAAAAACTGTTTTTT
>-|TRBV27|TRBJ2-7|TRBD2
CASSPLAGGSYEQYF
TGTGCCAGCAGCCCACTAGCGGGAGGGTCCTACGAGCAGTACTTC
>few|TRBV9|TRBJ2-7|TRBD2
CASSVGGSTYEQYF
TGTGCCAGCAGCGTAGGCGGGAGCACCTACGAGCAGTACTTC
>-|TRBV11-2|TRBJ1-1|TRBD1
CASSLGQGSLNTEAFF
TGTGCCAGCAGCCTGGGACAGGGGAGTTTGAACACTGAAGCTTTCTTT
>-|TRBV6-6|TRBJ2-1|TRBD1
CASSYSVDRFHEQFF
TGTGCCAGCAGTTACTCAGTGGACAGGTTCCATGAGCAGTTCTTC